These 18 T cell receptor beta chains were sequenced from one sample in a study of T cells in localized non-small cell lung cancer. Measured with immunoSEQ multiplex PCR; TCRdb has only the in-frame clones, and not every one. The sample holds about 59,000 clones, about 90% seen once. The sample consisted of peripheral blood, taken before any cancer treatment. The receptor set was obtained from a man between 40 and 75 years old with stage I squamous cell lung carcinoma.

This clone was counted once. The V and J genes are TRBV9 and TRBJ1-1; a weak D match, TRBD1 (6 bases). Germline V gene data show CDR1 as SGDLS and CDR2 as YYNGEE. The CDR3 runs 15 residues. The germline V and J ends were trimmed by 3 bases and 5 bases, with 17 bases remaining between them. CDR3 DNA: TGTGCCAGCAGCGCCGGGGGGGCTGGCTTAACTGAAGCTTTCTTT. Translated, it gives CASSAGGAGLTEAFF.

The chain couples TRBV7-3 to TRBJ2-2; tentative D call: TRBD1 (7 bases). The V gene's germline CDR1 is SGHTA and CDR2 FQGTGA. Trimming left V 2 bases short and J 4 bases short, with 20 bases between. This CDR3 region has 18 residues. CDR3 in amino acids: CASSLPSTGTGITGELFF. Here the CDR3 DNA reads TGTGCCAGCAGCTTACCCTCGACAGGGACTGGCATCACCGGGGAGCTGTTTTTT.

The chain uses TRBV9 and TRBJ1-1; TRBD1 matches 7 bases. The J segment lost 0 bases and the V segment lost 3 bases, leaving 5 bases of the junction unmatched. The CDR3 has 15 amino acids. The germline gives CDR1 SGDLS, CDR2 YYNGEE. The CDR3 reads CASSDPGQLNTEAFF. CDR3 DNA sequence: TGTGCCAGCAGCGATCCGGGACAGTTGAACACTGAAGCTTTCTTT.

This rearrangement joins TRBV7-2 to TRBJ1-1; D is undetermined. Trimming shortened V by 5 bases and J by 1 base, and 11 bases separated the two germline ends. This CDR3 has 14 amino acids. CDR1 is SGHTA, CDR2 FQGNSA, per germline. CDR3 loop: CASSPRPENTEAFF. CDR3 bases: TGTGCCAGCAGCCCCAGGCCGGAGAACACTGAAGCTTTCTTT.

This clone has a single count. The genes are TRBV18 and TRBJ1-4, with a tentative D call TRBD1 (5 bases). This CDR3 spans 15 amino acids. In germline, CDR1 is KGHSH, CDR2 LQKENI. V was cut by 4 bases and J by 5 bases, with 14 bases left in between. CDR3 DNA: TGTGCCAGCTCACTAGGAGGGGCAAGGAATGAAAAACTGTTTTTT. Its protein is CASSLGGARNEKLFF.

The genes are TRBV19 and TRBJ2-3; 8 nucleotides match TRBD2. V gave up 4 bases and J gave up 6 bases; unmatched junction bases: 9. CDR3 length: 15 amino acids. Per germline, CDR1 LNHDA and CDR2 SQIVND (reference sequence). Written as DNA, the CDR3 is TGTGCCAGTAGTAGTCTGGGAGCGGGAGCTGATACGCAGTATTTT. It translates to CASSSLGAGADTQYF.

The chain combines TRBV6-5 with TRBJ1-2; the D is unclear. The V end was cut by 0 bases, the J end by 4 bases, with 12 bases between. This CDR3 has 15 amino acids. Germline V gene data show CDR1 as MNHEY and CDR2 as SVGAGI. Here the CDR3 DNA reads TGTGCCAGCAGTTACTCTGGCGGCACATTCTATGGCTACACCTTC. It yields the protein CASSYSGGTFYGYTF.

The rearrangement uses TRBV6-5 and TRBJ1-1, with D hard to call. Germline V gene lookup returns CDR1 MNHEY and CDR2 SVGAGI. V was cut by 0 bases and J by 3 bases, with 5 bases left in between. CDR3 length: 13 amino acids. CDR3: CASSYSRDTEAFF. DNA for the CDR3: TGTGCCAGCAGTTACTCGAGAGACACTGAAGCTTTCTTT.

The chain uses TRBV6-1 and TRBJ2-1; D unclear. V lost 7 bases to trimming and J lost 0 bases, with 10 bases between them. This CDR3 has 14 amino acids. The V gene's germline CDR1 is MNHNS and CDR2 SASEGT. The CDR3 sequence: CASNLLSSYNEQFF. The CDR3 nucleotides are TGTGCCAGCAATTTGCTTAGCTCCTACAATGAGCAGTTCTTC.

This chain joins TRBV9 and TRBJ2-3; TRBD2 might be the D (5 bases). CDR1 is SGDLS, CDR2 YYNGEE, per germline. The CDR3 contains 15 residues. V was cut by 4 bases and J by 5 bases, with 17 bases left in between. CDR3 bases: TGTGCCAGCAGCCTAATTACGGACCGGGGAGATACGCAGTATTTT. As protein: CASSLITDRGDTQYF.

The rearrangement links TRBV5-1 to TRBJ2-1; D is unresolved. This CDR3 has 15 amino acids. Germline loops: CDR1 SGHRS, CDR2 YFSETQ. The V and J ends lost 0 bases and 7 bases respectively, with 14 bases between them. This CDR3 reads CASSLASVQLNEQFF. DNA for the CDR3: TGCGCCAGCAGCTTGGCTTCGGTACAGCTTAATGAGCAGTTCTTC.

The chain carries TRBV5-1 and TRBJ2-3, with D possibly matching TRBD2 (6 bases). CDR1 is SGHRS, CDR2 YFSETQ, per germline. V lost 0 bases and J lost 4, with 15 bases in between. This CDR3 has 16 amino acids. In nucleotides, the CDR3 is TGCGCCAGCAGCTTGGTTGCTTCGGGGGTAGCAGATACGCAGTATTTT. Its translation: CASSLVASGVADTQYF.

This clone appeared a few times. The chain employs TRBV19 and TRBJ1-5, with D tentatively TRBD1 (5 bases). V lost 6 bases and J lost 3, with 12 bases in between. The CDR3 contains 14 residues. Germline V CDR1 and CDR2: LNHDA, SQIVND (reference sequence). The DNA of the CDR3 is TGTGCCAGTAGCCAAAGGGGAATCAATCAGCCCCAGCATTTT. Protein product: CASSQRGINQPQHF.

V gene TRBV7-2 combines with J gene TRBJ1-5; 7 bases are shared with TRBD1. Losses at the gene ends were 5 bases for V and 4 bases for J; bases not matched to a gene: 8. The CDR3 covers 15 residues. Germline loops: CDR1 SGHTA, CDR2 FQGNSA. For the CDR3, the DNA is TGTGCCAGCAGCCCGAGCGGGACAGCAAATCAGCCCCAGCATTTT. It is translated as CASSPSGTANQPQHF.

This clone has just one count. V gene TRBV7-2 combines with J gene TRBJ2-1; D tentatively reads TRBD1 or TRBD2 (5 bases each). The V end lost 6 bases, the J end lost 0 bases, and 18 bases lay between the germline ends. The germline gives CDR1 SGHTA, CDR2 FQGNSA. The CDR3 extends over 17 amino acids. The CDR3 loop reads CASSPFGAASSYNEQFF. The DNA of the CDR3 is TGTGCCAGCAGTCCGTTCGGGGCGGCCAGCTCCTACAATGAGCAGTTCTTC.

The chain has TRBV9 and TRBJ2-2, with 10 bases aligning to TRBD2. The CDR3 is 17 residues long. With 6 bases clipped from V and 0 bases from J, the junction kept 8 bases outside the gene matches. The germline CDR1 and CDR2 sequences are SGDLS and YYNGEE. CDR3 protein: CASTRLAGVSNTGELFF. CDR3 DNA sequence: TGTGCCAGCACGAGGCTAGCGGGAGTTTCGAACACCGGGGAGCTGTTTTTT.

The CDR3 nucleotides read TGCGCCAGCAGCTCACCGGGACCTTACAATGAGCAGTTCTTC. It is translated as CASSSPGPYNEQFF. This chain uses TRBV5-1 with TRBJ2-1; the D call may be TRBD1 or TRBD2 (5 bases each). CDR1 and CDR2 (germline): SGHRS, YFSETQ. V gave up 3 bases and J gave up 4 bases, with 11 bases separating them. The CDR3 contains 14 residues. Full variable domain (remainder filled in from reference TRBV5-1 and TRBJ2-1): KAGVTQTPRYLIKTRGQQVTLSCSPISGHRSVSWYQQTPGQGLQFLFEYFSETQRNKGNFPGRFSGRQFSNSRSEMNVSTLELGDSALYLCASSSPGPYNEQFFGPGTRLTVL.

CDR3 DNA sequence: TGTGCCACCAGCCCAGGGCGGGGCCTGAACTATGGCTACACCTTC. Its translation: CATSPGRGLNYGYTF. V gene TRBV15 combines with J gene TRBJ1-2, with D possibly being TRBD1 (5 bases). The germline V gene has CDR1 LNHNV and CDR2 YYDKDF (reference sequence). The CDR3 runs to 15 residues. Between the trimmed V and J ends, which lost 5 bases and 2 bases, there was a span of 15 bases.